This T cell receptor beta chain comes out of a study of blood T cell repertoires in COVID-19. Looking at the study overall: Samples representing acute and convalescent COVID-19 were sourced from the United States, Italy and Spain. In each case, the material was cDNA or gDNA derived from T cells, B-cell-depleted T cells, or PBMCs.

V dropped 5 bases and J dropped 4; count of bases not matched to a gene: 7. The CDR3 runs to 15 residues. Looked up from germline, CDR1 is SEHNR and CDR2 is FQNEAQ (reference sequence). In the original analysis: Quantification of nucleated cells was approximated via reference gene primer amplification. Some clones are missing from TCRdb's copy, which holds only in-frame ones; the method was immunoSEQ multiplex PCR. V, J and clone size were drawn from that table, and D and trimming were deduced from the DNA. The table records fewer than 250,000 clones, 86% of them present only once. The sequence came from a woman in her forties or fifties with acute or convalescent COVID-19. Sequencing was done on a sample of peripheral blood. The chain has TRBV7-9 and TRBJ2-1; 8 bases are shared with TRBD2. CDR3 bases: TGTGCCAGCAGCCGAGCGGGGGCGGGTTACAATGAGCAGTTCTTC. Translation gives CASSRAGAGYNEQFF.